This TCR beta chain was sequenced for a study of blood T cells in healthy people across ages. There are many counts of this clonotype. The CDR3 runs to 15 residues. V lost 5 bases and J lost 7, with 18 bases in between. The V gene's germline CDR1 is SGHTA and CDR2 FQGNSA. Combining a sample-barcoded 5' primer with a J-beta primer mix, a second PCR ran for about 6 to 12 cycles. TCRdb re-called the 5' RACE reads through MiXCR, storing one row per CDR3 protein. The sample comprises 580,000 or so distinct CDR3 sequences, around half of which are singletons, and around 24% rests with the top ten. The sequenced material came from blood. The receptor was derived from an elderly man in good health. The chain recombines TRBV7-2 with TRBJ2-1; D may be TRBD2 (6 bases). The CDR3 is CASSQLGTLINEQFF. The CDR3 region has the DNA TGTGCCAGCAGCCAACTAGGGACTCTGATTAATGAGCAGTTCTTC.